This TCR beta chain is from a study of blood T cells in healthy people across ages (dated by TCRdb to the mid-2010s). Context from the whole study: In model experiments, template switching captured roughly one uniquely barcoded TCR beta cDNA molecule for every two T cells. To track age-related changes in TCR beta repertoire diversity, the study relied on deep sequencing normalized with unique cDNA molecular identifiers. The donors were divided into four age groups: young (average around 16 years), middle-aged (almost 40), aged (about 61) and long-lived (82). To avoid experimental bias, donors of different ages were spread randomly across the sequencing lanes. Using the same blood draw, the study looked at two additional independent replicas of 1 million unique cDNA reads for two donors, one aged 18 to 30 and the other aged 80 or older. Results the study describes overall, beyond this receptor: The percentage of naive T cells measured by flow cytometry correlated strongly with observed TCR beta diversity. Compared with the aged group, more naive CD4+ T cells, fewer expanded clones and increased TCR diversity were shown by the long-lived group, suggesting age selection. Because profiling used bulk unsorted PBMCs, naive and antigen-experienced compartments could not be compared conclusively. Donor CMV infection status was unknown, potentially confounding age-related changes in expanded clonotypes. Total diversity estimates from one million sequenced T cells were considered lower bounds and underestimates. As age increased, observed TCR beta diversity per million T cells dropped in a roughly linear way, and a significant reduction was already evident by age 40.

The library relied on 5' RACE. The instrument was an Illumina HiSeq 2500. A second PCR of about 6 to 11 cycles was run with a J-beta primer mix and a sample-barcoded 5' primer. Each TCR beta cDNA molecule received a unique molecular identifier from a template-switch 5' adaptor carrying 12 random nucleotides. Each sample yielded at least 3 million CDR3-containing paired-end reads. The Mint cDNA synthesis kit, primed by a TRBC-specific oligonucleotide, was used to synthesize first-strand cDNA from all RNA. Following uracil-DNA glycosylase treatment, all cDNA underwent a first 18-cycle PCR with the universal primers M1SS and BC2_uni_R. In the source study's methods: For normalization, 1 million high-quality reads, each with a distinct molecular identifier, were randomly selected from each sample. Reads sharing molecular identifiers were discarded rather than binned into consensus sequences. MiTCR, set to a Q25 quality threshold and the strictest error-elimination algorithm, was used for CDR3 identification, clonotype clustering and error correction. Lower-bound total TCR beta diversity was estimated with a nonparametric unseen species model using Euler transformation. The raw public reads went through TCRdb reprocessing: fastp at Q25, MiXCR clone calling, in-frame beta chains kept. Every entry covers one CDR3 protein and lists the most common genes and DNA from its rows. These V and J calls derive from TCRdb rather than the authors' analysis. Recorded for this sample are around 1,500,000 distinct CDR3 sequences; 28% of them occurred a single time. In total, the top ten clones hold 7.7% of the sample.

The germline V gene provides CDR1 MNHEY and CDR2 SVGEGT. V is pared back by 0 bases and J by 5 bases, with 14 bases lying between the germline termini. The CDR3 has 15 amino acids, counting the end cysteine and phenylalanine. Only the CDR3 DNA stays, 45 bases, in frame from base 1. The sample holds a few counts of this clonotype. Its antigen has not been determined. Qualities for individual bases were not recorded, and no much larger clone is one base off. Systemically healthy Caucasian individuals from Russia, some 38 in total and aged about 6 to 95 years, were included as donors. Each donor gave ten milliliters of peripheral blood, drawn into EDTA-treated Vacutainer tubes. Ficoll-Paque density-gradient centrifugation was used to isolate PBMCs, with at least 7 million per sample. Trizol reagent was used to extract total RNA from the PBMCs, yielding at least 5 micrograms per sample. Naive CD45RAhigh/CD27high T cell percentages were measured by flow cytometry on a PBMC aliquot from every donor.

This receptor was identified in a woman aged 25 to 39 in good health. Recombination linked TRBV6-2 or TRBV6-3 to TRBJ2-7, with the D segment identity uncertain. What was sequenced was blood. The DNA reads TGTGCCAGCAGTTACTCGGTGGAGAGCTACCACGAGCAGTACTTC. It codes for CASSYSVESYHEQYF.